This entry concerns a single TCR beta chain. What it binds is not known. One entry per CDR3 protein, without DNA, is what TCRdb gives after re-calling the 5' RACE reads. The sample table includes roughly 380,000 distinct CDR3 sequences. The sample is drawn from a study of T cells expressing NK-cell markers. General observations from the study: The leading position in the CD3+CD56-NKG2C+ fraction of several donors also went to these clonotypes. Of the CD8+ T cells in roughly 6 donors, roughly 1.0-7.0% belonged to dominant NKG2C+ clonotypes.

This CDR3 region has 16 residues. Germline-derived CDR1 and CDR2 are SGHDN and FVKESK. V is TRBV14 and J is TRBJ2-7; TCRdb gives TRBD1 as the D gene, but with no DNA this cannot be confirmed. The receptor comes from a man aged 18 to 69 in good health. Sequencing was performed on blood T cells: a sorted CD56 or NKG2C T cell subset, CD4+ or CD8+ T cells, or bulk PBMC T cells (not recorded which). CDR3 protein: CASSRPGQRSSYEQYF.